This T cell receptor beta chain appears in the sequencing data of a study of T cells in Graves' hyperthyroidism and ophthalmopathy (dated by TCRdb to between 2018 and 2021). Describing the broader study: Peripheral blood samples were taken at the time of initial diagnosis, prior to any treatment. To identify distinguishing TCR V-J signatures, a discovery cohort of around 100 patients was used, comprising 40 to 45 with Graves' ophthalmopathy and 57 with stable Graves' hyperthyroidism. Thyroid tissue and blood T-cell repertoires from several Graves' hyperthyroidism patients were also compared in the study. Following sampling, methimazole starting at 30 mg daily was given to hyperthyroidism patients, and high-dose intravenous methylprednisolone was given to ophthalmopathy patients. The paper describes TCR Vbeta CDR3 sequencing of roughly 130 peripheral blood samples, made up of roughly 40 ophthalmopathy patients, roughly 80 hyperthyroidism patients and roughly 17 progressor patients. For training and testing, the 100 or so patients in the discovery cohort were randomly divided in a 7:3 ratio. An independent validation cohort of some 18 hyperthyroidism patients and roughly 16 patients who later progressed to ophthalmopathy tested prospective prediction of ophthalmopathy. Points the paper makes about the study in general: Blood samples also contained most of the expanded thyroid clonotypes (frequency above 0.001), which suggests that blood repertoires may reflect thyroid immune responses. In cross-validation, a model built on a 13 V-J signature told ophthalmopathy apart from stable hyperthyroidism with just under 90% sensitivity and approximately 81% specificity, and in testing the same model reached 80%/75%. Sample size was not statistically predetermined, and blinding of investigators to group allocation was not performed. In validation, the model predicted progression to ophthalmopathy a median of roughly 6.5 months before onset, with about 67% sensitivity and nearly 75% specificity.

About this clonotype itself: Which antigen it targets is not known. No qualities accompany the bases; no much larger clone lies one base away.

V is reduced by 0 bases and J by 0 bases, leaving a spacing of 6 bases between them. From the cysteine through the phenylalanine, the CDR3 covers 15 amino acids. The entry retains the CDR3 DNA only, 45 bases that are in frame from base 1. CDR1 and CDR2, per the germline V gene, are KGHSH and LQKENI. TCR beta CDR3 regions were amplified from RNA transcripts. The TCR CDR3 was subjected to a first round of RT-PCR using the HTBI primer set and the Qiagen OneStep RT-PCR kit. Libraries were constructed in a second round of multiplex PCR, after which size selection and purification were performed. Libraries were sequenced paired-end with 100 bp reads on an Illumina HiSeq2000. The original methods were these. SOAPnuke was used to process the raw data, removing reads that contained adapters or uncalled bases, had a mean Phred below 15, or lacked an exact match to the constant primer or identifier. High-quality paired reads were merged using COPE v1.2.5, and each unique nucleotide sequence was defined as a clonotype. MiTCR v1.1 was used to align clonotypes to the IMGT TRBV, TRBD and TRBJ reference segments. Only V-J combinations with frequency above 0.0001, covering 99% to 99.2% of repertoires, were analysed. A TCS score was defined as the ratio between F50 (clonal expansion) and ExV (chaos), using BLOSUM62-based TCRdist between CDR3 peptides within each V-J. Welch's t-statistics and random forest reduced around 550 V-J features to 10 to 15, which were used in a naive Bayes classifier (R e1071). TCRdb redid the processing of the public reads, applying fastp at Q25 and MiXCR, and retained in-frame beta chains. Identical CDR3 protein sequences are pooled into one entry, listed with their most common genes and DNA. The V and J calls were determined by TCRdb, not by the authors. This sample lists about 590,000 distinct CDR3 sequences; 15% to 19% were detected once. The ten largest clonotypes hold under 8% of the sample.

Graves' hyperthyroidism was defined as stable when no progression to ophthalmopathy occurred over 18 months of follow-up. Hyperthyroidism patients were newly diagnosed, had a disease duration of under 2 months, and were aged 18 to 65 years. The study excluded patients with uncontrolled infections, other autoimmune diseases, pregnancy or lactation. Diagnoses were established on the basis of clinical symptoms, serum thyroxine and TRAb, thyroid ultrasound, and orbital computed tomography. Ficoll-Paque density gradient centrifugation was used to isolate PBMCs from 8.5 to 10 ml of fresh peripheral blood. Total RNA was extracted with Trizol reagent, and quality was checked on an Agilent 2100 Bioanalyzer.

This TCR was sampled from a young woman with Graves' hyperthyroidism. The V gene is TRBV18 and the J gene is TRBJ1-3; no confident D gene assignment can be made. What was sequenced was blood. The base sequence is TGTGCCAGCTCACCACCGTTAAGCTCTGGAAACACCATATATTTT. Its translation reads: CASSPPLSSGNTIYF.